This T cell receptor beta chain derives from a study of cytomegalovirus exposure and HLA in healthy donors. The PCR used 60 Vbeta and 13 Jbeta primers. Repertoires were generated with immunoSEQ multiplex PCR, while TCRdb's copy carries only in-frame clones and drops some. The repertoire has 110,000 to 150,000 clones, around 84% of them found once; the top ten carry more than 2%. The CDR3 contains 18 residues. CDR1 is LGHNA, CDR2 YNFKEQ, per germline. Between the trimmed V and J ends, which lost 0 bases and 0 bases, there was a span of 14 bases. This TCR came from a boy aged 2-15 years in good health and CMV-seronegative. V and J are TRBV4-2 and TRBJ1-4; weak D call: TRBD1 (6 bases). Sequencing was performed on PBMCs. This CDR3 is CASSQDWGHIATNEKLFF. The CDR3 region has the DNA TGTGCCAGCAGCCAAGATTGGGGACACATAGCAACTAATGAAAAACTGTTTTTT.